The present T cell receptor (beta chain) was sequenced within a study of blood T cell repertoires in COVID-19 (TCRdb year 2020). With respect to the entire study: The collaborator samples originated in the United States, Italy and Spain and spanned the acute and convalescent phases of COVID-19. The material from the prospective study consisted of cDNA or gDNA derived from T cells, B-cell-depleted T cells, or PBMCs. Deeply sampled blood TCRbeta repertoires from subjects exposed to, actively infected with, or recovered from COVID-19 were included in the dataset. A freely available public database, intended as a resource for researchers studying the immune response to SARS-CoV-2, is where the repertoires were released. The samples were drawn from the first 160 participants of the ongoing ImmuneRACE study and from 950 to 1,500 subjects provided by 6 global collaborators. Nearly every sample came with metadata listing a de-identified subject ID, COVID-19 status, age in years and sex. HLA class I and class II types, where available, came from metadata supplied by the sample provider rather than from assay-based typing.

Enrolling through a virtual design, the prospective study's participants ranged in age from about 18 to 89 years and lived across roughly 24 United States geographic areas. Cohort assignment in the prospective study relied on participant-reported clinical history from a screening survey and a study questionnaire. Mobile phlebotomists in the prospective study collected whole blood, serum and a nasopharyngeal or oropharyngeal swab from every participant. Participants in the prospective study had the option to provide additional blood draws and questionnaires over a 2-month period. Before DNA extraction, prospective study blood samples were shipped either frozen or at room temperature. TCRbeta CDR3 regions were amplified from genomic DNA by means of the immunoSEQ Assay, a bias-controlled multiplex PCR. Turning to the authors' computational methods: The number of nucleated cells in each sample was estimated from the amplification of reference gene primers within the assay. To quantify the absolute abundance of each unique TCRbeta CDR3 rearrangement, sequence reads were collapsed and filtered. For each sample, productive Simpson clonality was calculated by taking the square root of Simpson's diversity index across productive rearrangements. This is the immuneACCESS table as TCRdb keeps it, with only in-frame sequences that have V and J called. A part of the clones is gone; compared with another copy, unresolved V genes explain less than half, and the rest is unexplained. The V and J calls and clone size are taken from that table; D and trimming were inferred from the DNA. This sample holds 130,000 or so clones; roughly four fifths were observed only once. The ten largest clones capture less than 4% of the sample.

Beyond this particular receptor, the publication reports: The amount of clinical and demographic metadata varied by source and participant and was provided uncurated.

From a lookup of the germline V gene, CDR1 and CDR2 are SNHLY and FYNNEI. From the cysteine up to the phenylalanine, the CDR3 has a length of 17 residues. CDR3 DNA is the only sequence kept; it has 51 bases, read in frame from the first base. After removal of 3 bases from V and 2 bases from J, the junction retains 7 bases not matched to a gene. With respect to this clone: Its recognized antigen is unknown. Base qualities are missing; no much larger clone stands one base away.

Material for sequencing was PBMCs or T cells enriched from blood (not recorded which). Recombination linked TRBV2 to TRBJ2-3, with 11 middle bases fitting TRBD1. The receptor comes from a woman between 45 and 60 years old with acute COVID-19. The CDR3 sequence is CASSDWGTGGDTDTQYF. The DNA sequence is TGTGCCAGCAGTGATTGGGGGACAGGGGGGGACACAGATACGCAGTATTTT. Joined to the reference TRBV2 and TRBJ2-3 proteins, this CDR3 gives the full variable domain: EPEVTQTPSHQVTQMGQEVILRCVPISNHLYFYWYRQILGQKVEFLVSFYNNEISEKSEIFDDQFSVERPDGSNFTLKIRSTKLEDSAMYFCASSDWGTGGDTDTQYFGPGTRLTVL.